These T cell receptor beta chains were read from a single sample in a study of blood T cell repertoires in COVID-19. Profiled with immunoSEQ multiplex PCR; TCRdb holds only in-frame clones, not every one. Among more than 110,000 clones listed, around 80% were seen once. Sequenced input: peripheral blood. Receptor source: an elderly man with acute or convalescent COVID-19. The CDR3 runs from the conserved cysteine through the conserved F or W. The D gene is left open where the match is weak.

d_call | j_call | v_call | cdr3_nt | cdr3_aa
- | TRBJ1-5 | TRBV28 | TGTGCCAGCACCCGGACAGTTCATAGCAATCAGCCCCAGCATTTT | CASTRTVHSNQPQHF
TRBD1 | TRBJ1-2 | TRBV15 | TGTGCCACCAGCATGAACAGGGGGATGAATGGCTACACCTTC | CATSMNRGMNGYTF
- | TRBJ1-2 | TRBV7-9 | TGTGCCAGCAGCTTATCGTTAGGGGCCTACACCTTC | CASSLSLGAYTF
TRBD1 | TRBJ1-5 | TRBV30 | TGTGCCTGGAGTGTACGAAACAGGGGATTTTATCAGCCCCAGCATTTT | CAWSVRNRGFYQPQHF
TRBD1 | TRBJ1-2 | TRBV19 | TGTGCCAGTACTCTCCTGGGACAGGGTCGGTATGGCTACACCTTC | CASTLLGQGRYGYTF
- | TRBJ1-1 | TRBV18 | TGTGCCAGCTCAGAGCAGGGAGGAGGGAACACTGAAGCTTTCTTT | CASSEQGGGNTEAFF
TRBD2 | TRBJ2-3 | TRBV6-1 | TGTGCCAGCAGTGGACTAGCGGGGCGGTTGGCTCCAGATACGCAGTATTTT | CASSGLAGRLAPDTQYF
TRBD2 | TRBJ2-1 | TRBV7-9 | TGTGCCAGCAGCTTAAGACCTCGGCAGCGGGGGTACAATGAGCAGTTCTTC | CASSLRPRQRGYNEQFF
- | TRBJ1-4 | TRBV30 | TGTGCCTGGAGTGCGAACGGGGGTGCTAATGAAAAACTGTTTTTT | CAWSANGGANEKLFF
TRBD1 | TRBJ2-7 | TRBV6-5 | TGTGCCAGCCGCCGGGACAGGGTGATCTACGAGCAGTACTTC | CASRRDRVIYEQYF
TRBD2 | TRBJ2-3 | TRBV2 | TGTGCCAGCAGTGTGTCTAGCGGTCTGCAGTATTTT | CASSVSSGLQYF
TRBD1 | TRBJ1-1 | TRBV10-3 | TGTGCCATCAGTGAGGGGACAGCTTCAATGAACACTGAAGCTTTCTTT | CAISEGTASMNTEAFF
- | TRBJ1-4 | TRBV19 | TGTGCCAGTAGTATAGGATCTACAGGGAAGTACGAAAAACTGTTTTTT | CASSIGSTGKYEKLFF